This TCR beta chain was retrieved from a study of T cell repertoires in cytomegalovirus infection. About the research overall: HLA-C-restricted CMV epitopes, recently identified, and well-studied HLA-B-restricted ones were used by the study. Matching HLA type, along with CMV infection, was indicated by public TCR beta signatures. Findings of the study overall: Dominating the ex vivo response were TCR beta clonotypes that were CMV-specific and HLA-C-restricted. The cumulative frequency of public TCR beta families identified carriers of CMV plus the relevant HLA.

TCRdb re-called the reads through MiXCR, storing one row per CDR3 protein. The repertoire includes around 900,000 distinct CDR3 sequences, around 30% of them detected once, and 11% to 15% sits in the top ten. Concerning this clonotype: The antigen remains unidentified.

The CDR3 spans 14 residues. Per germline, CDR1 MNHEY and CDR2 SVGAGI. Between the trimmed V and J ends, which lost 0 bases and 5 bases, there was a span of 8 bases. The sequence derives from a human donor in good health (CMV status not recorded). Some clones in this sample may be carry-over from other donors' samples. The source material was cultured CD8+ T cells from PBMCs, sampled from culture after CMV antigen stimulation. The chain is built from TRBV6-5 and TRBJ2-1; a weak D match, TRBD1 (5 bases). This CDR3 is CASSYSEQDNEQFF. CDR3 DNA sequence: TGTGCCAGCAGTTACTCGGAACAGGACAATGAGCAGTTCTTC.